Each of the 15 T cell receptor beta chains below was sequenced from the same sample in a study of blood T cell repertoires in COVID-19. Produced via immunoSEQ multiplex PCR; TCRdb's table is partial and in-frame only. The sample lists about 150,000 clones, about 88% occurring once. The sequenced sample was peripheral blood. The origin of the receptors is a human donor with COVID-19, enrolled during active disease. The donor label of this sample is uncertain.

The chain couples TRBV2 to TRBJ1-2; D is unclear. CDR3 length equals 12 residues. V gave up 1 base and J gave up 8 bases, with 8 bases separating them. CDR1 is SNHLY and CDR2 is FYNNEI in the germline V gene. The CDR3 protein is CASSEGGRGYTF. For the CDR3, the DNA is TGTGCCAGCAGTGAAGGAGGGCGAGGCTACACCTTC.

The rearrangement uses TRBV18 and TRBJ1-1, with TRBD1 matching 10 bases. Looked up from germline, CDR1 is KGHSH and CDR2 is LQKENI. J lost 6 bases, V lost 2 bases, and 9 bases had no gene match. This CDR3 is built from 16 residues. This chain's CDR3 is CASSPFEDRGLAEAFF. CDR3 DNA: TGTGCCAGCTCACCATTCGAAGACAGGGGGCTTGCTGAAGCTTTCTTT.

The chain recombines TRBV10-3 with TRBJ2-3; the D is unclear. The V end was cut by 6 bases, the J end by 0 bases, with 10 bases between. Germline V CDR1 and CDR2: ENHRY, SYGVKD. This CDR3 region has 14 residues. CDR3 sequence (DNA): TGTGCCATCAGCCAAGTGCGCAGCACAGATACGCAGTATTTT. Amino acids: CAISQVRSTDTQYF.

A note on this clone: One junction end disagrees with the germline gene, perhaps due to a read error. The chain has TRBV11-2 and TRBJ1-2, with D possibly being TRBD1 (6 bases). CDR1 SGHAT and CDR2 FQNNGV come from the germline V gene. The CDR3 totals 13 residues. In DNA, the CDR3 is TGTGCCAGCAGCCTAGAACAGGGCTATGGCTACACCTTC. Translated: CASSLEQGYGYTF. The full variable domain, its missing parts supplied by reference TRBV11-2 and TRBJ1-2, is EAGVAQSPRYKIIEKRQSVAFWCNPISGHATLYWYQQILGQGPKLLIQFQNNGVVDDSQLPKDRFSAERLKGVDSTLKIQPAKLEDSAVYLCASSLEQGYGYTFGSGTRLTVV.

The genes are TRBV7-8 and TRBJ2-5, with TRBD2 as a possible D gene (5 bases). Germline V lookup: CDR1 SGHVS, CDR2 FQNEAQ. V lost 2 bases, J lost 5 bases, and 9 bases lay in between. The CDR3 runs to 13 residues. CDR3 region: CASSLLRGETQYF. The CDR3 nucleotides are TGTGCCAGCAGCTTACTGCGAGGGGAGACCCAGTACTTC.

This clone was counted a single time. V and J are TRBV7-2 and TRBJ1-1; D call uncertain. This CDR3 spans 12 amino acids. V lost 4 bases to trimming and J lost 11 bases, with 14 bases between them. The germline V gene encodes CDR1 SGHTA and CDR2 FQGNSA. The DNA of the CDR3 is TGTGCCAGCAGCTCCGCATCCCGCGAGGCTTTCTTT. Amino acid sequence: CASSSASREAFF.

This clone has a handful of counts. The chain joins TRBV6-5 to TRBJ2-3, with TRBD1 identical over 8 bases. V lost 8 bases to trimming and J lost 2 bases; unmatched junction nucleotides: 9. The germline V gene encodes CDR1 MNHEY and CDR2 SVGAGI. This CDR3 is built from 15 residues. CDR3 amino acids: CASGWGDRPTDTQYF. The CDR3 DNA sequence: TGTGCCAGCGGTTGGGGGGACAGGCCCACAGATACGCAGTATTTT.

CDR3 loop: CAIGGGQNEQFF. Here the CDR3 DNA reads TGTGCCATCGGGGGAGGGCAGAATGAGCAGTTCTTC. The gene calls are TRBV10-3 and TRBJ2-1, with 7 positions matching TRBD2. The CDR3 covers 12 residues. CDR1 and CDR2 (germline): ENHRY, SYGVKD. V was clipped by 8 bases and J by 7 bases; unmatched bases: 5.

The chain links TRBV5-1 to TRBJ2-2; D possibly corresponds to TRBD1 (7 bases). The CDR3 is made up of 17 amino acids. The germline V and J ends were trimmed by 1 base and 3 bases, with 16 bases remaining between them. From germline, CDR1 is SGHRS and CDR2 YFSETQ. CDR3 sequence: CASSLLGQGGHTGELFF. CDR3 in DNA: TGCGCCAGCAGCTTGCTTGGTCAGGGGGGCCACACCGGGGAGCTGTTTTTT.

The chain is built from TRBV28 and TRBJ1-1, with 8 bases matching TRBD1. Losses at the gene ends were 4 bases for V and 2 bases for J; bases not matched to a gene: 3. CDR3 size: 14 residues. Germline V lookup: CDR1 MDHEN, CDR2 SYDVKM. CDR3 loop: CASSSPGGNTEAFF. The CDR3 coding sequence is TGTGCCAGCAGTTCCCCAGGGGGCAACACTGAAGCTTTCTTT.

This chain's CDR3 is CASSSYQGTQETQYF. The CDR3 DNA follows: TGCGCCAGCAGCTCGTATCAGGGGACCCAAGAGACCCAGTACTTC. This chain uses TRBV5-1 with TRBJ2-5; D is perhaps TRBD1 (6 bases). Trimming took 3 bases from V and 1 from J, leaving 13 bases between them. The CDR3 length is 15 residues. Germline assignment: CDR1 SGHRS and CDR2 YFSETQ.

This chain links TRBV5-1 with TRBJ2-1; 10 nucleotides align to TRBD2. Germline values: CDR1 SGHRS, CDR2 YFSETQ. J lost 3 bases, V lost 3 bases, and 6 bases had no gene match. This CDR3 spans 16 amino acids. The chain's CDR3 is CASSSSGLASYNEQFF. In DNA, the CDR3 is TGCGCCAGCAGCTCATCGGGACTAGCGAGCTACAATGAGCAGTTCTTC.

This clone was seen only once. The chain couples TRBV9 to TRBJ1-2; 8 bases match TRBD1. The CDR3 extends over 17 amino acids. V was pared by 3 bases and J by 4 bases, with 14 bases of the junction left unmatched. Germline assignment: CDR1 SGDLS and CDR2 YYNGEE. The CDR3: CASSGPTGERLGYGYTF. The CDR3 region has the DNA TGTGCCAGCAGCGGACCGACAGGGGAGCGTCTAGGCTATGGCTACACCTTC.

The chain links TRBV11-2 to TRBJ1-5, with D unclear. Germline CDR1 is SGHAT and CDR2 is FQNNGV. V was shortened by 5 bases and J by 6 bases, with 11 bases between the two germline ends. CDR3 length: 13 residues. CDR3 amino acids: CASSHTSTQPQHF. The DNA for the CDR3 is TGTGCCAGCAGCCACACAAGTACTCAGCCCCAGCATTTT.

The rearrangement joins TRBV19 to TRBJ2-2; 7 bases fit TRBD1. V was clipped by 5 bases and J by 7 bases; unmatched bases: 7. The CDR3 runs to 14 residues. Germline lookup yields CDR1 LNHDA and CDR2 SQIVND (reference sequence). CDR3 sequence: CASSSFYRGGELFF. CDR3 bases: TGTGCCAGTAGTTCCTTCTACAGGGGCGGGGAGCTGTTTTTT.